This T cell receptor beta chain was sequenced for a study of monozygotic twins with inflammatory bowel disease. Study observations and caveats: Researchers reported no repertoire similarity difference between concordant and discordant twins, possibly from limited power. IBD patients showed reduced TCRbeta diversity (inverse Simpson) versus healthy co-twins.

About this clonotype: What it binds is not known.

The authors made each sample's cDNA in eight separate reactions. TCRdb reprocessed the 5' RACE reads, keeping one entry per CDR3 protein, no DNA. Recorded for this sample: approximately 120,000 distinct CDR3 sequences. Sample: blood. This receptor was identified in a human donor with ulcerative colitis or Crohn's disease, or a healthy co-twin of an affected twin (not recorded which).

The CDR3 region is CSANRGTSGYEQYF. The V gene is TRBV20-1, the J gene TRBJ2-7; no DNA is available, so the TRBD2 call from TCRdb remains unchecked. Germline assignment: CDR1 DFQATT and CDR2 SNEGSKA (reference sequence). This CDR3 comprises 14 residues.